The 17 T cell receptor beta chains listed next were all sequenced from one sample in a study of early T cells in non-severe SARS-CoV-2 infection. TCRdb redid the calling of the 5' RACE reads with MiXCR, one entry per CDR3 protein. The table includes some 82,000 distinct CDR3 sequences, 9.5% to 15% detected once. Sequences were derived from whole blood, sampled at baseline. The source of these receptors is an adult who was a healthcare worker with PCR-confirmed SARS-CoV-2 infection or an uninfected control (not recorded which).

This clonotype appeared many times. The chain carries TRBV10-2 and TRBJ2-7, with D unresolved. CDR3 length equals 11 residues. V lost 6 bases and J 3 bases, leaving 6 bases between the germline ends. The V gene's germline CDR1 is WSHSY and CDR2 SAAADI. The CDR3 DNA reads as TGCGCCAGCAGGGACCTCTACGAGCAGTACTTC. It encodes CASRDLYEQYF.

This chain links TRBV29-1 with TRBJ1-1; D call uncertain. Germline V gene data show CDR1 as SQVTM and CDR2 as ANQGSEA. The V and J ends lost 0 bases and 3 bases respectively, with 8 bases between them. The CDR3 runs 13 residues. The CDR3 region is CSVEEASHTEAFF. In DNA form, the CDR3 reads TGCAGCGTTGAAGAAGCGTCACACACTGAAGCTTTCTTT. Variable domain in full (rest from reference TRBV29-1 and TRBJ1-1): SAVISQKPSRDICQRGTSLTIQCQVDSQVTMMFWYRQQPGQSLTLIATANQGSEATYESGFVIDKFPISRPNLTFSTLTVSNMSPEDSSIYLCSVEEASHTEAFFGQGTRLTVV.

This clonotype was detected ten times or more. The CDR3 reads CASSQLGSYEQYF. The CDR3, as DNA: TGTGCCAGCAGCCAACTCGGGAGCTACGAGCAGTACTTC. This chain links TRBV14 with TRBJ2-7; D is perhaps TRBD2 (6 bases). This CDR3 contains 13 residues. Looked up from germline, CDR1 is SGHDN and CDR2 is FVKESK. The germline V and J ends were trimmed by 2 bases and 3 bases, with 8 bases remaining between them.

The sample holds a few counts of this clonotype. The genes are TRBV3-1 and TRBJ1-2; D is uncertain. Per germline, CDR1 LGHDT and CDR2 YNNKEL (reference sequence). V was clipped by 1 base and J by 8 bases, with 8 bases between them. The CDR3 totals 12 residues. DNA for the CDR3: TGTGCCAGCAGCCAAGTGGACGTCGGCTACACCTTC. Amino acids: CASSQVDVGYTF.

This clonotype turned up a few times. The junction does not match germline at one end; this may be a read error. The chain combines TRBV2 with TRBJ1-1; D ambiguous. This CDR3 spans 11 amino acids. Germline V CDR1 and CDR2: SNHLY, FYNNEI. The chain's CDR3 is CARSEDTEAFF. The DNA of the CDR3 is TGTGCCCGCAGCGAAGACACTGAAGCTTTCTTT. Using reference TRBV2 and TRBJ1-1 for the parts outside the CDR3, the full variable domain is EPEVTQTPSHQVTQMGQEVILRCVPISNHLYFYWYRQILGQKVEFLVSFYNNEISEKSEIFDDQFSVERPDGSNFTLKIRSTKLEDSAMYFCARSEDTEAFFGQGTRLTVV.

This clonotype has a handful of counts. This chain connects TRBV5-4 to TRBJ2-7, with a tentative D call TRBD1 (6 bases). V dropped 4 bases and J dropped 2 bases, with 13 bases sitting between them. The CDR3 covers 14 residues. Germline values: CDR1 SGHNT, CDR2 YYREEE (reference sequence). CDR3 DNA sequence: TGTGCCAGCAGCCCATTGGGGACAACCTACGAGCAGTACTTC. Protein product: CASSPLGTTYEQYF.

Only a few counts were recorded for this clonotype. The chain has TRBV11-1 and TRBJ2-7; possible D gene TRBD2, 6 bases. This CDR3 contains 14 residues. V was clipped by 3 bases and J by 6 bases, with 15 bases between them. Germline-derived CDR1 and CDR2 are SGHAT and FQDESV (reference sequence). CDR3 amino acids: CASSFTPRGVEQYF. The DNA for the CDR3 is TGTGCCAGCAGCTTCACACCCCGCGGGGTCGAGCAGTACTTC. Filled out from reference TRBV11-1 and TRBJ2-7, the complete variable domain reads EAEVAQSPRYKITEKSQAVAFWCDPISGHATLYWYRQILGQGPELLVQFQDESVVDDSQLPKDRFSAERLKGVDSTLKIQPAELGDSAMYLCASSFTPRGVEQYFGPGTRLTVT.

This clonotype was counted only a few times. Here the CDR3 reads CASSLWREAPNEQFF. DNA of the CDR3: TGTGCCAGCAGCTTGTGGCGGGAGGCACCGAATGAGCAGTTCTTC. The rearrangement joins TRBV5-4 to TRBJ2-1; 8 bases line up with TRBD2. This CDR3 spans 15 amino acids. Per the germline V gene, CDR1 is SGHNT and CDR2 is YYREEE (reference sequence). V was clipped by 1 base and J by 7 bases; unmatched bases: 7.

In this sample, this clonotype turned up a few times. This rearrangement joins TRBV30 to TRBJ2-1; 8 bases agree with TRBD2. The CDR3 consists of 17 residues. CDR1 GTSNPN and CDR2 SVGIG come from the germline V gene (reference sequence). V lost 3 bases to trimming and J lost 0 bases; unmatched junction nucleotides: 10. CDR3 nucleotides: TGTGCCTGGAGACGGGAGGGAAGATCGAGCTCCTACAATGAGCAGTTCTTC. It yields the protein CAWRREGRSSSYNEQFF. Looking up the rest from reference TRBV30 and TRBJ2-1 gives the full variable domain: SQTIHQWPATLVQPVGSPLSLECTVEGTSNPNLYWYRQAAGRGLQLLFYSVGIGQISSEVPQNLSASRPQDRQFILSSKKLLLSDSGFYLCAWRREGRSSSYNEQFFGPGTRLTVL.

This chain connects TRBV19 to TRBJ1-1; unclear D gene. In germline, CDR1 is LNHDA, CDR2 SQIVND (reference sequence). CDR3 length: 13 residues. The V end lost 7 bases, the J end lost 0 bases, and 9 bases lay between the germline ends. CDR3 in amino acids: CASTLSMNTEAFF. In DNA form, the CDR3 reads TGTGCCAGTACCCTTTCGATGAACACTGAAGCTTTCTTT.

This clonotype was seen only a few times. The DNA of the CDR3 is TGTGCCATCAGTGGGGGACTTAGCACAGATACGCAGTATTTT. This gives the protein CAISGGLSTDTQYF. The V and J genes are TRBV10-3 and TRBJ2-3, with a weak D call TRBD2 (6 bases). Germline V CDR1 and CDR2: ENHRY, SYGVKD. Trimming cost V 4 bases and J 0 bases, with 8 bases left between them. The CDR3 totals 14 residues.

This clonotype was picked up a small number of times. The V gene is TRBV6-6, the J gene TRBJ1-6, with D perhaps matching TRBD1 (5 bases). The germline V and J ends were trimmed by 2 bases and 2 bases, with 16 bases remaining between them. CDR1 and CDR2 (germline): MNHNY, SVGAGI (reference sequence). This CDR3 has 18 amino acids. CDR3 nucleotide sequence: TGTGCCAGCAGTTACGGGATTGGATCAGGGACCTATAATTCACCCCTCCACTTT. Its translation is CASSYGIGSGTYNSPLHF.

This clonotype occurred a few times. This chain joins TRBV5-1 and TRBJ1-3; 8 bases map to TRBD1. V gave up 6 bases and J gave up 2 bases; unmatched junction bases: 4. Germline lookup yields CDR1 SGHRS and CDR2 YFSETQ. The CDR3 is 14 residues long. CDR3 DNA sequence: TGCGCCAGCAAGGAGACAGGGGCTGGAAACACCATATATTTT. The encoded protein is CASKETGAGNTIYF.

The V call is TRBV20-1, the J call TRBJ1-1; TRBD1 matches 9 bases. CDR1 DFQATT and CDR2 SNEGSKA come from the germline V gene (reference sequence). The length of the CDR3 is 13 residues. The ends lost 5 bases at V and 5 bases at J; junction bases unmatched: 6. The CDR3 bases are TGCAGTGCTCTCCAGACAGGGGGGACTGAAGCTTTCTTT. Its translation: CSALQTGGTEAFF.

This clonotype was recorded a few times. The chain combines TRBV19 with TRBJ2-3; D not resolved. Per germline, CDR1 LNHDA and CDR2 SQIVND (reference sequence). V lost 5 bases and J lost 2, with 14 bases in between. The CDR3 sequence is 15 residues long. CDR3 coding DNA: TGTGCCAGTAGTGCCCCGGGTCTCGTCACAGATACGCAGTATTTT. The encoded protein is CASSAPGLVTDTQYF.

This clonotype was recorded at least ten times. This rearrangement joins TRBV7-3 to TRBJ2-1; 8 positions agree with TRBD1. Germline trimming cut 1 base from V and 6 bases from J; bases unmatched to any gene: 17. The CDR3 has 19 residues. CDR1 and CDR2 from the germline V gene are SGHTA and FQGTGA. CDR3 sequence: CASSLMGGYVAGGRNEQFF. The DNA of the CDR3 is TGTGCCAGCAGCTTAATGGGAGGTTATGTGGCAGGGGGCCGCAATGAGCAGTTCTTC.

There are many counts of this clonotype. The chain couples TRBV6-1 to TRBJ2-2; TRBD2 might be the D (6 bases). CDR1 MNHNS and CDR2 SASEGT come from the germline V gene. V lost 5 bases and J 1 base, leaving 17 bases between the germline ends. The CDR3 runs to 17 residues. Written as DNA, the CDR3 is TGTGCCAGCAGTCGCCATACTAGCCAGGGGAACACCGGGGAGCTGTTTTTT. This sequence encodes CASSRHTSQGNTGELFF.